This TCR beta chain was retrieved from a study of monozygotic twins with inflammatory bowel disease. Details on this clonotype: Its antigen is undetermined.

TCRdb derives one entry per CDR3 protein from the 5' RACE reads, leaving out DNA. The table lists a few hundred thousand distinct CDR3 sequences. The CDR3 contains 13 residues. Germline CDR1 and CDR2: DFQATT and SNEGSKA (reference sequence). Regarding the study as a whole: Discrimination among different T cell subtypes was not achievable.

The sequencing input was blood. The chain recombines TRBV20-1 with TRBJ1-1. The sequence came from a human donor with ulcerative colitis or Crohn's disease, or a healthy co-twin of an affected twin (not recorded which). The chain's CDR3 is CSGGRGANTEAFF.